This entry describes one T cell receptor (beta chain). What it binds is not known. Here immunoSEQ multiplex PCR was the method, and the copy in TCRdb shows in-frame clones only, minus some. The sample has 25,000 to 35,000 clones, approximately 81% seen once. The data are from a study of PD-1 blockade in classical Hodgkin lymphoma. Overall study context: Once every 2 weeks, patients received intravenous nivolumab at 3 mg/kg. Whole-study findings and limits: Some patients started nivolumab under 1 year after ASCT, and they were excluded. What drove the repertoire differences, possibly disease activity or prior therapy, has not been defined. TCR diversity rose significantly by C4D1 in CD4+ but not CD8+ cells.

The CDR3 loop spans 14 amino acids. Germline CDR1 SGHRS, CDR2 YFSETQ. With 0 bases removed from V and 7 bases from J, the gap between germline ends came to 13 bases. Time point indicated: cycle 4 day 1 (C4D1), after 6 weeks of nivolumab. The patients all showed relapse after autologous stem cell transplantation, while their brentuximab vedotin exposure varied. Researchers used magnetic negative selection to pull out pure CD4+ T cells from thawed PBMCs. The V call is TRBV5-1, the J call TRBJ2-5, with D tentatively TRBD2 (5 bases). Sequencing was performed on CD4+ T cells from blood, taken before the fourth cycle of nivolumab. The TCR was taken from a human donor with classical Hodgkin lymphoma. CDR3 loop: CASSLEADGGTQYF. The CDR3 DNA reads TGCGCCAGCAGCTTGGAAGCAGACGGAGGGACCCAGTACTTC.